Listed here are 27 T cell receptor beta chains from one sample, sequenced in a study of CD8 T cells in ankylosing spondylitis. TCRdb independently ran MiXCR on the 5' RACE reads; one entry per CDR3 protein. The table records 270,000 or so distinct CDR3 sequences, roughly 18% of them present only once. Sequencing used blood, either unsorted or a sorted T cell fraction (not recorded which). The receptors originated from a male donor with ankylosing spondylitis or in good health (not recorded which).

CDR3 in amino acids: CASSQIIAGVTYEQYF. Here the CDR3 DNA reads TGTGCCAGCAGCCAGATAATAGCGGGAGTAACCTACGAGCAGTACTTC. The V gene is TRBV3-1, the J gene TRBJ2-7; 9 nucleotides align to TRBD2. V lost 3 bases and J lost 2; bases outside the gene matches: 8. Per germline, CDR1 LGHDT and CDR2 YNNKEL (reference sequence). This CDR3 is 16 amino acids long.

The chain has TRBV15 and TRBJ2-7, with 11 bases that match TRBD2. Germline assignment: CDR1 LNHNV and CDR2 YYDKDF (reference sequence). This CDR3 has 13 residues. Trimming removed 8 bases from V and 5 bases from J; junction bases left unmatched: 5. Here the CDR3 reads CATGSGRANEQYF. CDR3 DNA: TGTGCCACCGGTAGCGGGAGGGCTAACGAGCAGTACTTC.

The chain joins TRBV28 to TRBJ2-3; perhaps D is TRBD1 or TRBD2 (6 bases each). This CDR3 is built from 17 residues. V was cut by 5 bases and J by 6 bases, with 24 bases left in between. In germline, CDR1 is MDHEN, CDR2 SYDVKM. In DNA, the CDR3 is TGTGCCAGCAGTCTCCGGGGGCAGAGAGCCGGGATGGATACGCAGTATTTT. This encodes CASSLRGQRAGMDTQYF.

This clonotype showed up just a few times. J is TRBJ2-7 and V is TRBV10-1; D might be TRBD1 (6 bases). Deletions cut 6 bases from V and 2 bases from J, with 14 bases between. Germline loops: CDR1 WNHNN, CDR2 SYGVQD (reference sequence). The CDR3 has 14 residues. Here the CDR3 reads CASSPGTNPYEQYF. DNA of the CDR3: TGCGCCAGCAGCCCCGGGACAAACCCCTACGAGCAGTACTTC.

The rearrangement joins TRBV5-6 to TRBJ2-1; TRBD2 matches at 8 bases. The CDR3 has 12 amino acids. Germline lookup yields CDR1 SGHDT and CDR2 YYEEEE. Trimming took 4 bases from V and 11 from J; bases not matched to a gene: 5. CDR3 nucleotides: TGTGCCAGCAGCACGGGGGGGGACAAGCAGTTCTTC. Encoded protein: CASSTGGDKQFF.

The rearrangement uses TRBV29-1 and TRBJ2-6, with no clear D. This CDR3 is built from 14 residues. Germline V gene sequence: CDR1 SQVTM, CDR2 ANQGSEA. The V end lost 4 bases, the J end lost 2 bases, and 9 bases lay between the germline ends. The CDR3 sequence is CSVAGETGANVLTF. The CDR3 DNA reads TGCAGCGTTGCTGGGGAAACTGGGGCCAACGTCCTGACTTTC.

The chain joins TRBV29-1 to TRBJ2-7; D tentatively reads TRBD1 or TRBD2 (5 bases each). The germline V gene has CDR1 SQVTM and CDR2 ANQGSEA. The CDR3 has 15 amino acids. V was cut by 6 bases and J by 3 bases, with 21 bases left in between. The CDR3, as DNA: TGCAGCGTCCAAACCTCCCGGGACCCCTTCTACGAGCAGTACTTC. It encodes CSVQTSRDPFYEQYF.

This clonotype has ten or more counts. V gene TRBV29-1 combines with J gene TRBJ2-3, with D possibly being TRBD2 (5 bases). Germline V gives CDR1 SQVTM, CDR2 ANQGSEA. V dropped 0 bases and J dropped 5 bases, with 18 bases sitting between them. CDR3 length equals 16 residues. The CDR3 sequence is CSVEEGNSVLLDTQYF. CDR3 DNA: TGCAGCGTTGAAGAAGGAAATAGCGTCCTCCTAGATACGCAGTATTTT.

This clonotype was observed many times. The CDR3 DNA sequence: TGTGCCAGCAGTTTGGGAAACGAGCAGTACTTC. Translation gives CASSLGNEQYF. The chain employs TRBV27 and TRBJ2-7, with D uncertain. The CDR3 is made up of 11 amino acids. Trimming stripped 3 bases from V and 5 bases from J, with 5 bases between. CDR1 MNHEY and CDR2 SMNVEV come from the germline V gene (reference sequence).

In this sample, this clonotype turned up many times. V and J are TRBV20-1 and TRBJ2-5, with 9 positions matching TRBD1. With V trimmed by 0 bases and J by 5 bases, 13 bases remained unmatched. This CDR3 spans 17 amino acids. CDR1 and CDR2 from the germline V gene are DFQATT and SNEGSKA (reference sequence). The CDR3 nucleotides read TGCAGTGCTAGAGATCAGGGACAGGGAGTTTTGGGCGAGACCCAGTACTTC. It translates to CSARDQGQGVLGETQYF.

The chain recombines TRBV28 with TRBJ2-1; perhaps TRBD1 as D (5 bases). V lost 3 bases, J lost 6 bases, and 12 bases lay in between. The CDR3 has 14 amino acids. Germline CDR1 MDHEN, CDR2 SYDVKM. The CDR3 is CASSLQGQSNEQFF. CDR3 nucleotides: TGTGCCAGCAGTTTGCAGGGCCAGAGCAATGAGCAGTTCTTC.

The rearrangement uses TRBV12-5 and TRBJ1-5; unclear D gene. V was shortened by 6 bases and J by 3 bases, with 12 bases between the two germline ends. Germline CDR1 LGHNT, CDR2 FRNRAP. This CDR3 contains 14 residues. CDR3 protein: CASGFGSVNQPQHF. CDR3 coding DNA: TGTGCTAGTGGCTTCGGATCAGTCAATCAGCCCCAGCATTTT.

V is TRBV6-2 or TRBV6-3 and J is TRBJ2-6; D possibly corresponds to TRBD1 (6 bases). The CDR3 runs 19 residues. Germline V gene data show CDR1 as MNHEY and CDR2 as SVGEGT. V lost 4 bases and J lost 2, with 21 bases in between. DNA for the CDR3: TGTGCCAGCAGTTCCCCTTTTGGGACACGAGCTCCTGGGGCCAACGTCCTGACTTTC. It yields the protein CASSSPFGTRAPGANVLTF.

In this sample, this clonotype turned up many times. The chain carries TRBV4-1 and TRBJ1-2; unclear D gene. The germline gives CDR1 MGHRA, CDR2 YSYEKL. The V and J ends lost 6 bases and 5 bases respectively, with 19 bases between them. The CDR3 has 15 amino acids. The CDR3 DNA is TGCGCCAGCAGTCCGGACCGATCGTTAGAGTATGGCTACACCTTC. Amino acid sequence: CASSPDRSLEYGYTF.

This clonotype was seen many times. The chain has TRBV6-2 or TRBV6-3 and TRBJ2-4; D call uncertain. Germline loops: CDR1 MNHEY, CDR2 SVGEGT. CDR3 length: 16 residues. V lost 2 bases and J lost 1, with 12 bases in between. For the CDR3, the DNA is TGTGCCAGCAGTTACCGGGCGGCTGGGGCCAAAAACATTCAGTACTTC. This codes for CASSYRAAGAKNIQYF.

This clonotype has only a few counts. The DNA for the CDR3 is TGCGCCAGCAGCACTCACGCCCGGAACAATGAGCAGTTCTTC. Amino acid sequence: CASSTHARNNEQFF. The V gene is TRBV4-1, the J gene TRBJ2-1; no firm D call. The length of the CDR3 is 14 residues. V lost 5 bases and J lost 5, with 13 bases in between. Germline V gene lookup returns CDR1 MGHRA and CDR2 YSYEKL.

This clonotype was seen a handful of times. The chain carries TRBV4-1 and TRBJ2-5; D gene unclear. The CDR3 has 16 residues. In germline, CDR1 is MGHRA, CDR2 YSYEKL. V lost 1 base and J 3 bases, leaving 15 bases between the germline ends. This CDR3 reads CASSQVLGLGEETQYF. CDR3 in DNA: TGCGCCAGCAGCCAAGTCCTGGGTCTCGGCGAAGAGACCCAGTACTTC.

This chain connects TRBV5-6 to TRBJ2-7; no firm D call. Trimming cost V 0 bases and J 3 bases, with 16 bases left between them. This CDR3 spans 16 amino acids. Germline V gene sequence: CDR1 SGHDT, CDR2 YYEEEE. CDR3 nucleotide sequence: TGTGCCAGCAGCTTGGGAGGCTTTCGGACGGACTACGAGCAGTACTTC. It encodes CASSLGGFRTDYEQYF.

V usage is TRBV30 and J usage is TRBJ1-4; D unclear. V was clipped by 1 base and J by 8 bases, with 8 bases between them. CDR1 and CDR2 (germline): GTSNPN, SVGIG (reference sequence). The CDR3 has 12 amino acids. The CDR3 loop reads CAWSEAAEKLFF. DNA of the CDR3: TGTGCCTGGAGTGAGGCCGCAGAAAAACTGTTTTTT. Full variable domain (remainder filled in from reference TRBV30 and TRBJ1-4): SQTIHQWPATLVQPVGSPLSLECTVEGTSNPNLYWYRQAAGRGLQLLFYSVGIGQISSEVPQNLSASRPQDRQFILSSKKLLLSDSGFYLCAWSEAAEKLFFGSGTQLSVL.

This chain joins TRBV20-1 and TRBJ2-3; no clear D gene. The CDR3 contains 10 residues. Germline V CDR1 and CDR2: DFQATT, SNEGSKA (reference sequence). Trimming stripped 2 bases from V and 6 bases from J, with 3 bases between. CDR3 protein: CSARLDTQYF. CDR3 nucleotides: TGCAGTGCTAGACTGGATACGCAGTATTTT.

The chain uses TRBV20-1 and TRBJ1-1, with D tentatively TRBD1 (5 bases). The CDR3 consists of 15 residues. V shed 0 bases and J shed 0 bases, with 11 bases lying between them. Per germline, CDR1 DFQATT and CDR2 SNEGSKA (reference sequence). CDR3 loop: CSARDLETVNTEAFF. The CDR3 coding sequence is TGCAGTGCTAGAGATTTGGAGACAGTGAACACTGAAGCTTTCTTT.

The sample holds a few counts of this clonotype. The V gene is TRBV4-3, the J gene TRBJ2-3; D tentatively fits TRBD1 or TRBD2 (5 bases each). Per germline, CDR1 LGHNA and CDR2 YSLEER. The CDR3 is made up of 15 amino acids. The ends were cut back, 1 base at V and 3 bases at J, with 11 bases in the middle. The CDR3 reads CASSQGAGRTDTQYF. The CDR3 nucleotides read TGCGCCAGCAGCCAAGGGGCAGGGAGAACAGATACGCAGTATTTT.

V gene TRBV5-1 combines with J gene TRBJ1-1; maybe TRBD1 (6 bases). Germline V gene sequence: CDR1 SGHRS, CDR2 YFSETQ. Trimming cost V 5 bases and J 1 base, with 12 bases left between them. The CDR3 runs 14 residues. The CDR3 loop reads CASRRGAANTEAFF. The DNA of the CDR3 is TGCGCCAGCAGGAGGGGGGCCGCGAACACTGAAGCTTTCTTT. The entire variable domain, with the rest obtained from reference TRBV5-1 and TRBJ1-1, is as follows: KAGVTQTPRYLIKTRGQQVTLSCSPISGHRSVSWYQQTPGQGLQFLFEYFSETQRNKGNFPGRFSGRQFSNSRSEMNVSTLELGDSALYLCASRRGAANTEAFFGQGTRLTVV.

The chain employs TRBV7-9 and TRBJ2-1; D not resolved. With 5 bases removed from V and 0 bases from J, the gap between germline ends came to 14 bases. Germline assignment: CDR1 SEHNR and CDR2 FQNEAQ (reference sequence). CDR3 length: 16 amino acids. DNA for the CDR3: TGTGCCAGCAGCCAGACACCGACGGGCTCCTACAATGAGCAGTTCTTC. Translated, it gives CASSQTPTGSYNEQFF.

This clonotype was picked up many times. The chain is built from TRBV29-1 and TRBJ1-2; D not resolved. Germline-derived CDR1 and CDR2 are SQVTM and ANQGSEA. The CDR3 covers 12 residues. Trimming took 3 bases from V and 3 from J, leaving 8 bases between them. CDR3 coding DNA: TGCAGCGTTGAGGAATTTTACTATGGCTACACCTTC. This gives the protein CSVEEFYYGYTF.

The chain joins TRBV4-1 to TRBJ2-5, with 7 bases fitting TRBD1. V trimming: 4 bases; J trimming: 6 bases; junction bases outside the gene matches: 11. The CDR3 contains 15 residues. Germline CDR1 reads MGHRA; CDR2 reads YSYEKL. The CDR3 loop is CASSPTQGVRQTQYF. The CDR3 region has the DNA TGCGCCAGCAGCCCCACTCAGGGGGTCAGACAGACCCAGTACTTC.

The chain combines TRBV4-1 with TRBJ1-5, with a weak D call TRBD1 (6 bases). The CDR3 has 15 residues. V was shortened by 0 bases and J by 6 bases, with 12 bases between the two germline ends. Germline V lookup: CDR1 MGHRA, CDR2 YSYEKL. The CDR3 region is CASSQDAGVGQPQHF. In DNA form, the CDR3 reads TGCGCCAGCAGCCAAGATGCAGGGGTGGGTCAGCCCCAGCATTTT.